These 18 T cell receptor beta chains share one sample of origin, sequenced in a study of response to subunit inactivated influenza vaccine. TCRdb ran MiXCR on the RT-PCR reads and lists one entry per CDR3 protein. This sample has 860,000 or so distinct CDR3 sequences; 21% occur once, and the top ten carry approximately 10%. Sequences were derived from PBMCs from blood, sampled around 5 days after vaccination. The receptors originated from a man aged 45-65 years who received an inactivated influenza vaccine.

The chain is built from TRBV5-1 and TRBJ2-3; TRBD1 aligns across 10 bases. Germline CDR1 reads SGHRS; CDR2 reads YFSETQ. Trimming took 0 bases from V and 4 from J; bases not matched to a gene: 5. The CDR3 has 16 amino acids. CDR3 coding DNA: TGCGCCAGCAGCTTGGGAGGGACAGGGGCGGCAGATACGCAGTATTTT. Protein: CASSLGGTGAADTQYF.

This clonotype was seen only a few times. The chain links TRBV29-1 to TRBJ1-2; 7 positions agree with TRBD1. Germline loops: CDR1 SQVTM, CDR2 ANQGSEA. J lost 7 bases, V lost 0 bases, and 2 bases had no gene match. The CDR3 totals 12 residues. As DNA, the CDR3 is TGCAGCGTTGAAGATCAGGGGGTTGGCTACACCTTC. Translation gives CSVEDQGVGYTF. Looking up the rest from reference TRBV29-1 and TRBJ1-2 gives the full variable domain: SAVISQKPSRDICQRGTSLTIQCQVDSQVTMMFWYRQQPGQSLTLIATANQGSEATYESGFVIDKFPISRPNLTFSTLTVSNMSPEDSSIYLCSVEDQGVGYTFGSGTRLTVV.

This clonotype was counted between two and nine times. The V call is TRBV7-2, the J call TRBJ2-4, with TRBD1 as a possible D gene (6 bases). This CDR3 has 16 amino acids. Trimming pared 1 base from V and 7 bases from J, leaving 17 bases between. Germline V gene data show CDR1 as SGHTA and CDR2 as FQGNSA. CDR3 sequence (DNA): TGTGCCAGCAGCTTAGGGGGACAAACCCAGAGGAACATTCAGTACTTC. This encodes CASSLGGQTQRNIQYF. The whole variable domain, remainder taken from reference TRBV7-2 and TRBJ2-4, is GAGVSQSPSNKVTEKGKDVELRCDPISGHTALYWYRQSLGQGLEFLIYFQGNSAPDKSGLPSDRFSAERTGGSVSTLTIQRTQQEDSAVYLCASSLGGQTQRNIQYFGAGTRLSVL.

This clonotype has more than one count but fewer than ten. The CDR3 DNA reads TGTGCCATCAGTGAGTCCCGGGACAGGGGGCGGCGGACCCAGTACTTC. Protein: CAISESRDRGRRTQYF. The rearrangement links TRBV10-3 to TRBJ2-5; 12 bases match TRBD1. Germline V gene data show CDR1 as ENHRY and CDR2 as SYGVKD. The CDR3 is 16 residues long. Losses at the gene ends were 0 bases for V and 7 bases for J; bases not matched to a gene: 6.

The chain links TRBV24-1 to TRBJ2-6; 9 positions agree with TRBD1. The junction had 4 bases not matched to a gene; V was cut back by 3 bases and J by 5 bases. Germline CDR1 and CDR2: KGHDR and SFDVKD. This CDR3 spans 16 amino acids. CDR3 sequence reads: CATSDTGQGWANVLTF. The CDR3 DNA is TGTGCCACCAGTGATACGGGACAGGGCTGGGCCAACGTCCTGACTTTC.

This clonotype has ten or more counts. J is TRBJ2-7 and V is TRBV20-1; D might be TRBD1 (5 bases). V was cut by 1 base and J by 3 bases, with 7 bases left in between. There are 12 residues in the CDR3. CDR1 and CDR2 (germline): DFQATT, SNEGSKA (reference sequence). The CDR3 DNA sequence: TGCAGTGCTAGAGTTGACAGCTACGAGCAGTACTTC. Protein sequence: CSARVDSYEQYF.

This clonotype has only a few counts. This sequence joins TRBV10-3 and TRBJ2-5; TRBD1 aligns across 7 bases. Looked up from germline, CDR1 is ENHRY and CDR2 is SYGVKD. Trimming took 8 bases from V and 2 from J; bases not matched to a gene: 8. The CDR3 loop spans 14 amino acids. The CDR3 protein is CAIGRQGGQETQYF. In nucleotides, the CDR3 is TGTGCCATCGGTAGACAGGGCGGGCAAGAGACCCAGTACTTC.

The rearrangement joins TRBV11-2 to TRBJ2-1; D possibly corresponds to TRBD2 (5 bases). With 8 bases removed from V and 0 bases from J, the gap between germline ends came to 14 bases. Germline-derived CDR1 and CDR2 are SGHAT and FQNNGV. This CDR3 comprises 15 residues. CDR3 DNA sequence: TGTGCCAGCCGAACCCCCCGGGACTCCTACAATGAGCAGTTCTTC. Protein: CASRTPRDSYNEQFF.

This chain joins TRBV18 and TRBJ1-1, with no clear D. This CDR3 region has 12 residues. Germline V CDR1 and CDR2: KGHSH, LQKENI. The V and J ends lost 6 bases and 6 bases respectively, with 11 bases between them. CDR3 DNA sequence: TGTGCCAGCTCGCGTGGGGAGGCTGAAGCTTTCTTT. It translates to CASSRGEAEAFF.

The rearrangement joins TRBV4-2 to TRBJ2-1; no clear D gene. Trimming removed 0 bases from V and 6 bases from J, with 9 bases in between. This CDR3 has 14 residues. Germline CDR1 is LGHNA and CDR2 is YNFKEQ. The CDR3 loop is CASSQDPVSNEQFF. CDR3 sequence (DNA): TGTGCCAGCAGCCAAGATCCGGTAAGCAATGAGCAGTTCTTC.

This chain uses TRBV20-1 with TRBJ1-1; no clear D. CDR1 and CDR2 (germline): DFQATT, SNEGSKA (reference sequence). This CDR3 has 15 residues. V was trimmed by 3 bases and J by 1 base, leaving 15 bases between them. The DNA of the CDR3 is TGCAGTGCTAGTGAGTACCATTCCCCGAACACTGAAGCTTTCTTT. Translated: CSASEYHSPNTEAFF.

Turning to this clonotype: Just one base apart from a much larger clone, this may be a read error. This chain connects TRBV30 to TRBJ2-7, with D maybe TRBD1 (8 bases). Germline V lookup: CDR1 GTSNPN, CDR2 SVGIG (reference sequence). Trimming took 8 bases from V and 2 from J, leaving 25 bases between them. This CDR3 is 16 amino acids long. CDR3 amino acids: CARNPTSGTGTYEQYF. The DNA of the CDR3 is TGTGCCCGCAACCCTACCAGCGGGACAGGTACCTACGAGCAGTACTTC. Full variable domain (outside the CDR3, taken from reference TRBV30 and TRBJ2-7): SQTIHQWPATLVQPVGSPLSLECTVEGTSNPNLYWYRQAAGRGLQLLFYSVGIGQISSEVPQNLSASRPQDRQFILSSKKLLLSDSGFYLCARNPTSGTGTYEQYFGPGTRLTVT.

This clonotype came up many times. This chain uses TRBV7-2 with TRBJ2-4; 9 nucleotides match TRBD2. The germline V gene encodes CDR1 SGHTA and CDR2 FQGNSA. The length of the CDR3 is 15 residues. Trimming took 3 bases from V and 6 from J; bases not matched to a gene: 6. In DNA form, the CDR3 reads TGTGCCAGCAGCTTGGGGCGGGGGGGCTCAAACATTCAGTACTTC. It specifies CASSLGRGGSNIQYF. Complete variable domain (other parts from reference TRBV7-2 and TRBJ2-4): GAGVSQSPSNKVTEKGKDVELRCDPISGHTALYWYRQSLGQGLEFLIYFQGNSAPDKSGLPSDRFSAERTGGSVSTLTIQRTQQEDSAVYLCASSLGRGGSNIQYFGAGTRLSVL.

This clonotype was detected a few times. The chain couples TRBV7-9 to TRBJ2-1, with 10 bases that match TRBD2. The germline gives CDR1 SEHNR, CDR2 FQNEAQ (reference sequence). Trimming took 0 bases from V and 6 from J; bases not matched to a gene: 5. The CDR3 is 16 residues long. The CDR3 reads CASSLASGTSANEQFF. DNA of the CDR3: TGTGCCAGCAGCTTAGCGTCAGGGACTAGCGCCAATGAGCAGTTCTTC.

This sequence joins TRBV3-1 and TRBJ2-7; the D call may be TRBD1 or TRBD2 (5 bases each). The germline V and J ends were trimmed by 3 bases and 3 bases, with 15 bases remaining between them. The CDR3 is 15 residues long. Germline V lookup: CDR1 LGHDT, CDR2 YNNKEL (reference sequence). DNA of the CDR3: TGTGCCAGCAGCCATGACCCCGGGACCAGCTACGAGCAGTACTTC. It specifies CASSHDPGTSYEQYF.

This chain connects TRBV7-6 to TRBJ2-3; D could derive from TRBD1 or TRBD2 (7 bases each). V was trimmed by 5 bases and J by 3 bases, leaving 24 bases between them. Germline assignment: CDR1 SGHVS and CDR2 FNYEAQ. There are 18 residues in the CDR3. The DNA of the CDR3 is TGTGCCAGCAGCGCCGAACCGTCAGGGGGAGGGTTAACAGATACGCAGTATTTT. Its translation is CASSAEPSGGGLTDTQYF.

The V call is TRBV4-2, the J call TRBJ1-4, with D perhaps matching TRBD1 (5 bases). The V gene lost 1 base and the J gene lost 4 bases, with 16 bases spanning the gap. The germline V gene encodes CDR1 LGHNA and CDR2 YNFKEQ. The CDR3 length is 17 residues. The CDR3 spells CASSQVPRDRRNEKLFF. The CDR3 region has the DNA TGTGCCAGCAGCCAAGTACCCCGGGACCGTCGTAATGAAAAACTGTTTTTT.

This CDR3 reads CASSQSRDYNEQFF. In nucleotides, the CDR3 is TGCGCCAGCAGCCAGTCCCGGGACTACAATGAGCAGTTCTTC. This chain connects TRBV4-3 to TRBJ2-1; maybe TRBD2 (5 bases). Germline V gene data show CDR1 as LGHNA and CDR2 as YSLEER. This CDR3 is built from 14 residues. V dropped 3 bases and J dropped 3 bases, with 9 bases sitting between them.